This T cell receptor beta chain came from a study of Ad26.COV2.S vaccination and SARS-CoV-2 variants. Germline V gene lookup returns CDR1 MRHNA and CDR2 SNTAGT. V was shortened by 0 bases and J by 6 bases, with 11 bases between the two germline ends. The CDR3 totals 14 residues. Stated treatment: around 19 received Ad26.COV2.S at low or high dose, single or two shots; 5 received placebo; per-sample allocation not given. The study sampled participants on day 63 after the first vaccine or placebo injection. TCRdb's copy holds only in-frame clones and misses some; the assay was immunoSEQ multiplex PCR. The data hold about 680,000 clones, with about 89% observed a single time.

The genes are TRBV6-4 and TRBJ1-2; D uncertain. The sequence was collected from a person aged 18-60 years who received the Ad26.COV2.S COVID-19 vaccine or a placebo. The source material was peripheral blood, sampled in a trial of Ad26.COV2.S vaccine versus placebo. Written as DNA, the CDR3 is TGTGCCAGCAGTGACTCAGGTCGGTTACATGGCTACACCTTC. The encoded protein is CASSDSGRLHGYTF.